The clone carrying this T cell receptor beta chain came up a few times. Its antigen is still unknown. This sample was taken from a study of CD8 T cells in ankylosing spondylitis. Study-level findings and limits: Prior work had noted some motif variants in reactive arthritis blood and synovial fluid. Characteristic of ankylosing spondylitis blood, it appeared, was a TCR beta motif comprising about eight highly homologous variants. CD8+ disease-linked clones were present at relatively low frequencies in blood.

The CDR3 totals 14 residues. Trimming removed 3 bases at V and 10 bases at J, with 19 bases between. Germline V CDR1 and CDR2: KGHSH, LQKENI. The authors made TCR beta libraries by quantitative 5'-RACE with molecular barcodes. A single record per CDR3 protein comes from TCRdb applying MiXCR to the 5' RACE reads. The sample has some 140,000 distinct CDR3 sequences; approximately 9.2% are singletons. The sequenced sample was synovial fluid, either unsorted or a sorted T cell fraction (not recorded which). This TCR derives from a male donor with ankylosing spondylitis. V and J are TRBV18 and TRBJ2-7; D possibly corresponds to TRBD2 (5 bases). The CDR3 protein is CASSPDPGNPVQYF. The CDR3, as DNA: TGTGCCAGCTCACCCGATCCGGGGAACCCGGTTCAGTACTTC. Complete variable domain (other parts from reference TRBV18 and TRBJ2-7): NAGVMQNPRHLVRRRGQEARLRCSPMKGHSHVYWYRQLPEEGLKFMVYLQKENIIDESGMPKERFSAEFPKEGPSILRIQQVVRGDSAAYFCASSPDPGNPVQYFGPGTRLTVT.